A single sample gave rise to the 2 T cell receptor beta chains below, sequenced in a study of blood T cell repertoires in COVID-19. TCRdb keeps only in-frame clones here, not all; method: immunoSEQ multiplex PCR. The table includes 350,000 to 500,000 clones, about 90% detected once. The sequencing input was peripheral blood. The receptors were sampled from a man aged 18 to 30 with COVID-19, enrolled during active disease.

CDR3 residues: CSVSRALTSYGYTF. CDR3 coding DNA: TGCAGCGTTTCCAGGGCACTAACTTCTTATGGCTACACCTTC. The chain uses TRBV29-1 and TRBJ1-2; the D gene is possibly TRBD1 (5 bases). CDR3 size: 14 residues. V gave up 5 bases and J gave up 5 bases, with 18 bases separating them. CDR1 and CDR2 (germline): SQVTM, ANQGSEA.

V gene TRBV30 combines with J gene TRBJ1-5; TRBD1 is a possible D gene (5 bases). Trimming took off 1 base at V and 1 base at J, with 11 bases between the two ends. Germline loops: CDR1 GTSNPN, CDR2 SVGIG (reference sequence). The CDR3 loop spans 15 amino acids. CDR3 nucleotide sequence: TGTGCCTGGAGTGAGAAGAAGGGGAGCAATCAGCCCCAGCATTTT. Translation: CAWSEKKGSNQPQHF. The full variable domain, its missing parts supplied by reference TRBV30 and TRBJ1-5, is SQTIHQWPATLVQPVGSPLSLECTVEGTSNPNLYWYRQAAGRGLQLLFYSVGIGQISSEVPQNLSASRPQDRQFILSSKKLLLSDSGFYLCAWSEKKGSNQPQHFGDGTRLSIL.